Listed here are 20 T cell receptor beta chains from one sample, sequenced in a study of neurological immune-mediated disorders. MiXCR, applied by TCRdb to the 5' RACE reads, yields one record per CDR3 protein. The sample lists about 70,000 distinct CDR3 sequences, roughly 4.9% occurring once. Sequencing used PBMCs. The receptors were gathered from a human donor with multiple sclerosis. The donor label of this sample is uncertain.

This clonotype has a handful of counts. The chain recombines TRBV9 with TRBJ2-6; D is unclear. Germline loops: CDR1 SGDLS, CDR2 YYNGEE. The CDR3 contains 18 residues. V lost 3 bases and J lost 0, with 16 bases in between. The CDR3 region has the DNA TGTGCCAGCAGCGCGACGAACCCCCCCCCCTCTGGGGCCAACGTCCTGACTTTC. It encodes CASSATNPPPSGANVLTF.

There are many counts of this clonotype. The chain employs TRBV20-1 and TRBJ2-7, with TRBD2 matching over 8 bases. CDR3 length: 15 amino acids. V lost 1 base and J lost 0; bases outside the gene matches: 5. CDR1 is DFQATT and CDR2 is SNEGSKA in the germline V gene (reference sequence). CDR3 region: CSARVAGPYSYEQYF. The CDR3, as DNA: TGCAGTGCTAGAGTAGCGGGGCCCTACTCCTACGAGCAGTACTTC.

Ten or more counts support this clonotype. The chain joins TRBV14 to TRBJ2-4; D is unclear. V gave up 4 bases and J gave up 5 bases, with 9 bases separating them. The CDR3 covers 13 residues. Germline assignment: CDR1 SGHDN and CDR2 FVKESK. The CDR3 sequence: CASSPRTQNIQYF. In DNA, the CDR3 is TGTGCCAGCAGCCCTCGGACGCAAAACATTCAGTACTTC.

The sample holds many counts of this clonotype. The gene calls are TRBV7-3 and TRBJ2-1; 9 nucleotides match TRBD2. The CDR3 has 16 residues. V lost 2 bases to trimming and J lost 5 bases; unmatched junction nucleotides: 7. Germline-derived CDR1 and CDR2 are SGHTA and FQGTGA. CDR3 loop: CASSLFLAGPDNEQFF. In DNA, the CDR3 is TGTGCCAGCAGCTTATTCCTAGCGGGGCCCGACAATGAGCAGTTCTTC.

At least ten counts were recorded for this clonotype. The chain is built from TRBV20-1 and TRBJ1-2, with a tentative D call TRBD1 (6 bases). In germline, CDR1 is DFQATT, CDR2 SNEGSKA (reference sequence). The CDR3 totals 15 residues. V lost 5 bases and J lost 5, with 21 bases in between. As DNA, the CDR3 is TGCAGTGCTGATCCATCCCCCACAGGGCCTTATGGCTACACCTTC. Its protein is CSADPSPTGPYGYTF.

This clonotype was counted at least ten times. The chain uses TRBV5-1 and TRBJ1-4; D is perhaps TRBD1 (6 bases). Germline CDR1 SGHRS, CDR2 YFSETQ. The CDR3 is 15 amino acids. The V and J ends lost 0 bases and 7 bases respectively, with 13 bases between them. Here the CDR3 reads CASSLVPGAGEKLFF. CDR3 DNA sequence: TGCGCCAGCAGCTTGGTTCCGGGGGCAGGTGAAAAACTGTTTTTT.

This clonotype was detected many times. The chain is built from TRBV5-1 and TRBJ1-2; D is unclear. CDR3 size: 13 residues. In germline, CDR1 is SGHRS, CDR2 YFSETQ. V lost 0 bases and J lost 5, with 8 bases in between. This CDR3 is CASSLATVYGYTF. CDR3 nucleotides: TGCGCCAGCAGCTTGGCCACGGTATATGGCTACACCTTC.

This clonotype was detected many times. The gene calls are TRBV2 and TRBJ2-1, with a possible D match to TRBD2 (5 bases). The germline V gene encodes CDR1 SNHLY and CDR2 FYNNEI. The CDR3 runs 11 residues. Between the trimmed V and J ends, which lost 3 bases and 15 bases, there was a span of 12 bases. This CDR3 reads CASSDSGTRFF. In DNA form, the CDR3 reads TGTGCCAGCAGTGACAGCGGAACCCGGTTCTTC.

This clonotype was found many times. V gene TRBV10-3 combines with J gene TRBJ1-1; TRBD1 is a possible D gene (6 bases). The CDR3 consists of 13 residues. From germline, CDR1 is ENHRY and CDR2 SYGVKD. V was clipped by 7 bases and J by 8 bases, with 17 bases between them. CDR3 nucleotide sequence: TGTGCCATCACCTTTGTGGATGGGGGCGAAGCTTTCTTT. Translation gives CAITFVDGGEAFF.

Many counts were recorded for this clonotype. The chain recombines TRBV9 with TRBJ1-5; D unresolved. CDR1 SGDLS and CDR2 YYNGEE come from the germline V gene. The CDR3 loop spans 17 amino acids. V was clipped by 0 bases and J by 0 bases, with 13 bases between them. The CDR3 is CASSVGEGFYSNQPQHF. The CDR3 DNA reads as TGTGCCAGCAGCGTAGGTGAGGGTTTTTATAGCAATCAGCCCCAGCATTTT.

This clonotype showed up many times. The chain is built from TRBV9 and TRBJ2-3; D is unresolved. CDR1 is SGDLS, CDR2 YYNGEE, per germline. CDR3 size: 15 residues. V gave up 0 bases and J gave up 1 base, with 9 bases separating them. CDR3 region: CASSVGAPRTDTQYF. The CDR3 coding sequence is TGTGCCAGCAGCGTAGGGGCGCCACGCACAGATACGCAGTATTTT.

This clonotype has at least ten counts. The chain carries TRBV5-1 and TRBJ2-7; 13 nucleotides match TRBD2. Germline V gene sequence: CDR1 SGHRS, CDR2 YFSETQ. This CDR3 contains 15 residues. Trimming at V came to 3 bases and at J to 3 bases, leaving 3 bases not matched to a gene. The CDR3 region has the DNA TGCGCCAGCAGCTCAGGACTAGCGGGGGACTACGAGCAGTACTTC. This gives the protein CASSSGLAGDYEQYF.

This clonotype was picked up many times. Here the CDR3 DNA reads TGCGCCAGCAGCCCGAATGGACAGACGAACACTGAAGCTTTCTTT. Translated, it gives CASSPNGQTNTEAFF. This chain connects TRBV5-1 to TRBJ1-1; possibly TRBD1 for D (6 bases). In germline, CDR1 is SGHRS, CDR2 YFSETQ. Trimming cost V 4 bases and J 1 base, with 14 bases left between them. The CDR3 runs 15 residues.

A few counts support this clonotype. This sequence joins TRBV20-1 and TRBJ2-7; D is unclear. The V gene's germline CDR1 is DFQATT and CDR2 SNEGSKA (reference sequence). V was clipped by 6 bases and J by 2 bases, with 11 bases between them. This CDR3 spans 12 amino acids. The CDR3 region is CSALLPPYEQYF. The CDR3 region has the DNA TGCAGTGCCCTACTACCCCCCTACGAGCAGTACTTC.

This clonotype was seen ten or more times. The rearrangement links TRBV20-1 to TRBJ2-3, with a weak D call TRBD2 (5 bases). The CDR3 contains 16 residues. The germline gives CDR1 DFQATT, CDR2 SNEGSKA (reference sequence). V gave up 3 bases and J gave up 0 bases, with 16 bases separating them. CDR3 loop: CSARDPGVASTDTQYF. CDR3 bases: TGCAGTGCTAGGGACCCCGGGGTAGCCAGCACAGATACGCAGTATTTT.

In this sample, this clonotype turned up many times. This chain connects TRBV7-3 to TRBJ2-7; D is perhaps TRBD1 (5 bases). CDR1 and CDR2 from the germline V gene are SGHTA and FQGTGA. The CDR3 contains 17 residues. Trimming shortened V by 5 bases and J by 2 bases, and 22 bases separated the two germline ends. The CDR3: CASSIKSPQEWAYEQYF. The CDR3 bases are TGTGCCAGCAGCATAAAAAGCCCACAGGAATGGGCCTACGAGCAGTACTTC.

This clonotype was detected many times. The chain employs TRBV2 and TRBJ2-1; 8 bases are shared with TRBD2. The CDR3 is made up of 14 amino acids. The junction had 5 bases not matched to a gene; V was cut back by 7 bases and J by 3 bases. Germline assignment: CDR1 SNHLY and CDR2 FYNNEI. CDR3 amino acids: CASIGGGNYNEQFF. The CDR3 DNA reads TGTGCCAGCATCGGCGGGGGGAACTACAATGAGCAGTTCTTC.

There are many counts of this clonotype. V is TRBV7-2 and J is TRBJ2-3, with TRBD2 as a possible D gene (5 bases). The CDR3 spans 16 residues. CDR1 is SGHTA and CDR2 is FQGNSA in the germline V gene. The V end was cut by 5 bases, the J end by 0 bases, with 15 bases between. The CDR3, as DNA: TGTGCCAGCAGCGTCGGGATCTTACGAAGCACAGATACGCAGTATTTT. It encodes CASSVGILRSTDTQYF.

V and J are TRBV19 and TRBJ2-3; TRBD1 aligns across 8 bases. The CDR3 spans 15 residues. J was trimmed by 3 bases and V by 4 bases; bases with no gene match: 6. Germline V gene lookup returns CDR1 LNHDA and CDR2 SQIVND (reference sequence). Here the CDR3 DNA reads TGTGCCAGTAGTAGAGGACAGGGAAGAACAGATACGCAGTATTTT. Its protein product is CASSRGQGRTDTQYF.

This clonotype was seen at least ten times. The V call is TRBV12-3 or TRBV12-4, the J call TRBJ2-3; the match to TRBD1 covers 7 bases. There are 15 residues in the CDR3. With V trimmed by 3 bases and J by 5 bases, 8 bases remained unmatched. In DNA, the CDR3 is TGTGCCAGCAGTTTGAGGGACAGTCATCGAGATACGCAGTATTTT. Amino acid sequence: CASSLRDSHRDTQYF.